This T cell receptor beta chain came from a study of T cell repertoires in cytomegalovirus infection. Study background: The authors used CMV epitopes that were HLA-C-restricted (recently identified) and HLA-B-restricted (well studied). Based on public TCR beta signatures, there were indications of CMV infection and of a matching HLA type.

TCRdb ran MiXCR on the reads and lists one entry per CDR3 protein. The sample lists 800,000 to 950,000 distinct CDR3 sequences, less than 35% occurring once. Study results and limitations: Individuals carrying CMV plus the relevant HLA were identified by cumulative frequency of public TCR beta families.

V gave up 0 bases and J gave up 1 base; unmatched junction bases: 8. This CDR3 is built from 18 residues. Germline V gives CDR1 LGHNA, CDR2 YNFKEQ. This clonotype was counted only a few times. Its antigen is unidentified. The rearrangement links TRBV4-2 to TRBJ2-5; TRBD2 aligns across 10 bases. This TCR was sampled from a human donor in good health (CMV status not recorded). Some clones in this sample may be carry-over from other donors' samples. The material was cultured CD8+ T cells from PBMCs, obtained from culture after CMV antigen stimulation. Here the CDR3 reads CASSQDQLAGGLQETQYF. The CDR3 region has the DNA TGTGCCAGCAGCCAAGATCAATTAGCGGGGGGTCTCCAAGAGACCCAGTACTTC.